The rows below give T cell receptor beta chains drawn from one sample of a study of T cells in Graves' hyperthyroidism and ophthalmopathy. TCRdb re-called the multiplex PCR reads with MiXCR, one entry per CDR3 protein. The sample shows 490,000 or so distinct CDR3 sequences, roughly a sixth of them seen only once. The sequencing input was blood. These receptors all stem from a woman aged 30 to 39 with Graves' ophthalmopathy. Each CDR3 is given with its conserved first and last residue. The D gene is left open where the match is weak. Size is stated for part of the rows, as once, few or many counts, or as a class when the clone is expanded.

>TRBV7-8|NA|many|TRBJ1-1
TGTGCCAGCAGTCCCCCCCAGTACGGGAGGAACACTGAAGCTTTCTTT
CASSPPQYGRNTEAFF
>TRBV20-1|NA|NA|TRBJ2-2
TGCAGTGCTTCAACGAGAAGGAACACCGGGGAGCTGTTTTTT
CSASTRRNTGELFF
>TRBV5-1|NA|few|TRBJ2-7
TGCGCCAGCAGCTTAGGGACCCACGAGCAGTACTTC
CASSLGTHEQYF
>TRBV20-1|TRBD2|many|TRBJ2-1
TGCAGTGCTACCCAGCGGACTAGCGGGTTCTACAATGAGCAGTTCTTC
CSATQRTSGFYNEQFF
>TRBV3-1|TRBD2|many|TRBJ2-1
TGTGCCAGCAGCGAACGAGCGGGAGTTATGAATGAGCAGTTCTTC
CASSERAGVMNEQFF
>TRBV6-1|NA|many|TRBJ1-4
TGTGCCAGCAGTTATGACAGGGAAAAACTGTTTTTT
CASSYDREKLFF
>TRBV2|NA|many|TRBJ1-5
TGTGCCAGCAGTGGCCTATTTAATCAGCCCCAGCATTTT
CASSGLFNQPQHF
>TRBV7-2|NA|once|TRBJ2-7
TGTGCCAGCAGCTTAGTTGGGAACGGGCGCGAGCAGTACTTC
CASSLVGNGREQYF
>TRBV2|TRBD2|few|TRBJ2-3
TGTGCCAGCAGTGAAGGGGCTAGCGGCCTTTACACGCAGTATTTT
CASSEGASGLYTQYF
>TRBV7-2|TRBD2|many|TRBJ2-5
TGTGCCAGCAGCTTAGCTAGCGGGAGACGGGGGGGGACCCAGTACTTC
CASSLASGRRGGTQYF
>TRBV6-2/TRBV6-3|TRBD1|NA|TRBJ2-2
TGTGCCGGCGGGGGAGGACAGGGGACCGGGGAGCTGTTTTTT
CAGGGGQGTGELFF
>TRBV11-3|NA|NA|TRBJ2-1
NA
CASSFYICSASVAGNNEQFF
>TRBV3-1|NA|many|TRBJ1-1
TGTGCCAGCAGCCAAGTCCAGATCACTGAAGCTTTCTTT
CASSQVQITEAFF
>TRBV7-9|NA|many|TRBJ2-1
TGTGCCAGCCTCCTCGCGGGGTCCTACAATGAGCAGTTCTTC
CASLLAGSYNEQFF
>TRBV10-3|TRBD1|NA|TRBJ1-1
TGTGCCATCAGTGAATGGACAGGAAGTACTGAAGCTTTCTTT
CAISEWTGSTEAFF